The rows below give T cell receptor beta chains drawn from one sample of a study of blood T cell repertoires in COVID-19. Data came from immunoSEQ multiplex PCR; TCRdb stores just in-frame clones and leaves some out. Of 65,000 to 95,000 clones in the sample, roughly 86% are singletons; the top ten hold 6% to 8.5%. Material: peripheral blood. All receptors come from a man in his 70s with acute or convalescent COVID-19. CDR3s include the opening cysteine and the closing phenylalanine or tryptophan. Fields, in order: D gene, J gene, V gene, clone size, CDR3 protein, CDR3 DNA. The D gene is left open where the match is weak. Not all rows give a size; the values are once, few, many and, for expanded clones, a class.

D gene: TRBD1
J gene: TRBJ2-1
V gene: TRBV24-1
clone size: once
CDR3 protein: CATSSGGFPYNEQFF
CDR3 DNA: TGTGCCACCAGTTCAGGGGGCTTCCCCTACAATGAGCAGTTCTTC

D gene: TRBD1
J gene: TRBJ2-3
V gene: TRBV11-2
clone size: .
CDR3 protein: CASSKGTGVILDTQYF
CDR3 DNA: TGTGCCAGCAGCAAAGGGACAGGGGTTATTTTGGATACGCAGTATTTT

D gene: .
J gene: TRBJ2-6
V gene: TRBV6-4
clone size: .
CDR3 protein: CASSAGSGANVLTF
CDR3 DNA: TGTGCCAGCAGTGCAGGATCTGGGGCCAACGTCCTGACTTTC

D gene: TRBD1
J gene: TRBJ1-1
V gene: TRBV10-3
clone size: .
CDR3 protein: CATDPQTGTGGVGTEAFF
CDR3 DNA: TGTGCCACAGATCCCCAAACCGGGACAGGGGGCGTGGGCACTGAAGCTTTCTTT

D gene: TRBD2
J gene: TRBJ2-1
V gene: TRBV7-2
clone size: .
CDR3 protein: CASSFEVSAGGYNEQFF
CDR3 DNA: TGTGCCAGCAGCTTTGAAGTGTCAGCGGGAGGGTACAATGAGCAGTTCTTC

D gene: .
J gene: TRBJ1-2
V gene: TRBV5-4
clone size: .
CDR3 protein: CASSEDSMPYGYTF
CDR3 DNA: TGTGCCAGCAGCGAAGACAGTATGCCGTATGGCTACACCTTC

D gene: .
J gene: TRBJ2-5
V gene: TRBV7-2
clone size: .
CDR3 protein: CASSFSGSQETQYF
CDR3 DNA: TGTGCCAGCAGCTTTTCGGGGTCCCAAGAGACCCAGTACTTC

D gene: TRBD1
J gene: TRBJ2-3
V gene: TRBV28
clone size: .
CDR3 protein: CASSQGGSTDTQYF
CDR3 DNA: TGTGCCAGCAGCCAAGGGGGCAGCACAGATACGCAGTATTTT

D gene: .
J gene: TRBJ2-1
V gene: TRBV24-1
clone size: .
CDR3 protein: CATSGHPSYNEQFF
CDR3 DNA: TGTGCCACCAGCGGACATCCCTCCTACAATGAGCAGTTCTTC

D gene: .
J gene: TRBJ1-5
V gene: TRBV6-6
clone size: .
CDR3 protein: CASSYANNQPQHF
CDR3 DNA: TGTGCCAGCAGTTACGCGAATAACCAGCCCCAGCATTTT

D gene: .
J gene: TRBJ2-1
V gene: TRBV21-1
clone size: .
CDR3 protein: CASSKAQPSGNPNEQFF
CDR3 DNA: TGTGCCAGCAGCAAAGCGCAGCCTAGCGGGAACCCAAATGAGCAGTTCTTC

D gene: .
J gene: TRBJ1-1
V gene: TRBV28
clone size: .
CDR3 protein: CASSFLFDRPAIREAFF
CDR3 DNA: TGTGCCAGCAGTTTCTTATTTGACAGGCCGGCTATTAGGGAAGCTTTCTTT

D gene: .
J gene: TRBJ2-1
V gene: TRBV27
clone size: .
CDR3 protein: CASSGGFSYNEQFF
CDR3 DNA: TGTGCCAGCAGTGGCGGGTTCTCCTACAATGAGCAGTTCTTC

D gene: .
J gene: TRBJ2-7
V gene: TRBV28
clone size: .
CDR3 protein: CASSVETYEQYF
CDR3 DNA: TGTGCCAGCAGTGTGGAGACCTACGAGCAGTACTTC

D gene: .
J gene: TRBJ2-1
V gene: TRBV4-1
clone size: .
CDR3 protein: CASSQVNGLPYNEQFF
CDR3 DNA: TGCGCCAGCAGCCAAGTTAATGGCTTACCCTACAATGAGCAGTTCTTC

D gene: TRBD1
J gene: TRBJ2-7
V gene: TRBV18
clone size: .
CDR3 protein: CASSADRVNSYEQYF
CDR3 DNA: TGTGCCAGCTCGGCTGACAGGGTAAATTCCTACGAGCAGTACTTC

D gene: .
J gene: TRBJ2-4
V gene: TRBV2
clone size: .
CDR3 protein: CASRKTGSPFEAQYF
CDR3 DNA: TGTGCCAGCAGGAAGACAGGCTCCCCTTTTGAGGCTCAGTACTTC

D gene: TRBD2
J gene: TRBJ2-2
V gene: TRBV29-1
clone size: .
CDR3 protein: CSVERLAGGPGTGELFF
CDR3 DNA: TGCAGCGTTGAACGACTAGCGGGAGGGCCAGGCACCGGGGAGCTGTTTTTT

D gene: TRBD1
J gene: TRBJ2-7
V gene: TRBV27
clone size: .
CDR3 protein: CASSVSGTAYEQYF
CDR3 DNA: TGTGCCAGCAGTGTCTCCGGGACAGCCTACGAGCAGTACTTC

D gene: .
J gene: TRBJ1-2
V gene: TRBV9
clone size: .
CDR3 protein: CASSVAPGRGYTF
CDR3 DNA: TGTGCCAGCAGCGTAGCTCCAGGGCGAGGCTACACCTTC

D gene: TRBD2
J gene: TRBJ2-1
V gene: TRBV2
clone size: .
CDR3 protein: CASSEGSGRAGEQFF
CDR3 DNA: TGTGCCAGCAGTGAAGGTAGCGGGAGGGCGGGTGAGCAGTTCTTC

D gene: TRBD2
J gene: TRBJ2-1
V gene: TRBV2
clone size: .
CDR3 protein: CASSGSSGYSYNEQFF
CDR3 DNA: TGTGCCAGCAGTGGCTCTAGCGGTTACTCCTACAATGAGCAGTTCTTC

D gene: .
J gene: TRBJ1-5
V gene: TRBV7-2
clone size: .
CDR3 protein: CASSLYERQPQHF
CDR3 DNA: TGTGCCAGCAGCTTATATGAGCGTCAGCCCCAGCATTTT

D gene: TRBD2
J gene: TRBJ2-2
V gene: TRBV3-1/TRBV3-2
clone size: once
CDR3 protein: CASSHRTSGSPTGELFF
CDR3 DNA: TGTGCCAGCAGCCACAGGACTAGCGGGAGTCCGACCGGGGAGCTGTTTTTT

D gene: TRBD2
J gene: TRBJ2-2
V gene: TRBV2
clone size: .
CDR3 protein: CASTRLAGVRELFF
CDR3 DNA: TGTGCCAGCACCAGACTAGCGGGAGTTCGGGAGCTGTTTTTT

D gene: TRBD1
J gene: TRBJ1-2
V gene: TRBV5-4
clone size: .
CDR3 protein: CASSSRDRALGGYTF
CDR3 DNA: TGTGCCAGCAGCTCCCGGGACAGGGCTTTAGGAGGCTACACCTTC

D gene: .
J gene: TRBJ2-1
V gene: TRBV6-5
clone size: .
CDR3 protein: CASSYPGKGNEQFF
CDR3 DNA: TGTGCCAGCAGTTACCCCGGGAAGGGCAATGAGCAGTTCTTC

D gene: .
J gene: TRBJ2-3
V gene: TRBV29-1
clone size: .
CDR3 protein: CSVEDHTVTQYF
CDR3 DNA: TGCAGCGTTGAAGATCACACCGTTACGCAGTATTTT

D gene: TRBD1
J gene: TRBJ1-2
V gene: TRBV19
clone size: .
CDR3 protein: CASRTTGGLRPSYTF
CDR3 DNA: TGTGCCAGTAGGACGACAGGGGGTTTACGTCCGTCCTACACCTTC

D gene: .
J gene: TRBJ2-2
V gene: TRBV5-1
clone size: .
CDR3 protein: CASSLPSGDGGELFF
CDR3 DNA: TGCGCCAGCAGCTTGCCCTCGGGGGACGGCGGGGAGCTGTTTTTT

D gene: .
J gene: TRBJ2-3
V gene: TRBV5-4
clone size: .
CDR3 protein: CASSLAGSTDTQYF
CDR3 DNA: TGTGCCAGCAGCTTGGCGGGTAGCACAGATACGCAGTATTTT

D gene: .
J gene: TRBJ2-2
V gene: TRBV3-1/TRBV3-2
clone size: .
CDR3 protein: CASSQDRPVGELFF
CDR3 DNA: TGTGCCAGCAGCCAAGATCGTCCTGTCGGGGAGCTGTTTTTT

D gene: .
J gene: TRBJ2-5
V gene: TRBV4-1
clone size: few
CDR3 protein: CASSQDLVGGTQYF
CDR3 DNA: TGCGCCAGCAGCCAAGATCTCGTGGGGGGGACCCAGTACTTC

D gene: TRBD1
J gene: TRBJ2-7
V gene: TRBV16
clone size: once
CDR3 protein: CASRRDRGSWEQYF
CDR3 DNA: TGTGCCAGCAGACGGGACAGGGGCTCCTGGGAGCAGTACTTC

D gene: .
J gene: TRBJ2-7
V gene: TRBV19
clone size: .
CDR3 protein: CASSYGSGLHYEQYF
CDR3 DNA: TGTGCCAGTAGTTATGGGTCAGGGCTTCACTACGAGCAGTACTTC

D gene: .
J gene: TRBJ1-5
V gene: TRBV15
clone size: .
CDR3 protein: CATSRDAAGYQPQHF
CDR3 DNA: TGTGCCACCAGCAGAGATGCGGCAGGGTATCAGCCCCAGCATTTT

D gene: .
J gene: TRBJ2-5
V gene: TRBV7-2
clone size: .
CDR3 protein: CASSTSQETQYF
CDR3 DNA: TGTGCCAGCAGCACTTCACAAGAGACCCAGTACTTC

D gene: .
J gene: TRBJ2-1
V gene: TRBV12-1
clone size: .
CDR3 protein: CASSPDRASGRSYNEQFF
CDR3 DNA: TGTGCCAGCAGCCCTGATCGGGCTAGCGGGAGATCCTACAATGAGCAGTTCTTC

D gene: TRBD2
J gene: TRBJ2-3
V gene: TRBV12-5
clone size: .
CDR3 protein: CASGLTSDNTDTQYF
CDR3 DNA: TGTGCTAGTGGTTTGACTAGCGACAACACAGATACGCAGTATTTT

D gene: TRBD2
J gene: TRBJ2-1
V gene: TRBV9
clone size: .
CDR3 protein: CASSAPRDTYRGLADNEQFF
CDR3 DNA: TGTGCCAGCAGCGCGCCCCGGGACACCTATAGGGGACTAGCGGACAATGAGCAGTTCTTC

D gene: TRBD1
J gene: TRBJ1-2
V gene: TRBV19
clone size: .
CDR3 protein: CASSMTGITNYGYTF
CDR3 DNA: TGTGCCAGTAGTATGACAGGGATTACTAACTATGGCTACACCTTC

D gene: .
J gene: TRBJ2-2
V gene: TRBV5-4
clone size: .
CDR3 protein: CASSPSGYNTGELFF
CDR3 DNA: TGTGCCAGCAGTCCTTCGGGGTATAACACCGGGGAGCTGTTTTTT

D gene: TRBD1
J gene: TRBJ1-5
V gene: TRBV29-1
clone size: .
CDR3 protein: CSVRTGTSNQPQHF
CDR3 DNA: TGCAGCGTTCGGACAGGGACGAGCAATCAGCCCCAGCATTTT

D gene: TRBD1
J gene: TRBJ1-2
V gene: TRBV5-1
clone size: .
CDR3 protein: CASSQTGENYGYTF
CDR3 DNA: TGCGCCAGCAGCCAGACAGGGGAGAACTATGGCTACACCTTC

D gene: TRBD1
J gene: TRBJ1-5
V gene: TRBV6-5
clone size: .
CDR3 protein: CATGQGTNQPQHF
CDR3 DNA: TGTGCCACGGGACAGGGTACAAATCAGCCCCAGCATTTT